This TCR beta chain came from a study of Graves' ophthalmopathy and Graves' hyperthyroidism. Germline V lookup: CDR1 MNHEY, CDR2 SVGEGT. Trimming took 10 bases from V and 8 from J, leaving 14 bases between them. The CDR3 spans 12 residues. Certain patients were not enrolled. These were patients with other autoimmune diseases, uncontrolled infections, pregnancy or lactation. Diagnosis was based on clinical symptoms, serum thyroxine, TRAb, thyroid ultrasound and orbital computed tomography. Using RNA transcripts, the TCR beta CDR3 regions were amplified. The first round was an RT-PCR with HTBI primers, and the second round was a multiplex PCR. TCRdb processed the multiplex PCR reads anew with MiXCR; each CDR3 protein has one entry. Of 1 million to 1.3 million distinct CDR3 sequences in the sample, approximately 35% were seen once. General study points: Stable hyperthyroidism and ophthalmopathy were told apart by a 13-signature model, which achieved roughly 89% sensitivity and around 80% specificity.

Turning to this clonotype: Its antigen is currently unknown.

The sequence came from an adult man with Graves' hyperthyroidism. Sequencing was performed on peripheral blood or thyroid tissue (not recorded which). The chain uses TRBV6-2 or TRBV6-3 and TRBJ1-4, with D perhaps matching TRBD1 (5 bases). The CDR3 sequence: CATGRACEKLFF. CDR3 nucleotides: TGTGCCACCGGCAGGGCGTGCGAAAAACTGTTTTTT.